Listed here are 28 T cell receptor beta chains from one sample, sequenced in a study of graft-versus-host responses after intestinal transplantation. Generated by immunoSEQ multiplex PCR, the TCRdb table keeps only in-frame clones and is missing some. The table shows approximately 14,000 clones, with around 94% occurring only once. The starting material was PBMCs, obtained 9 days after transplant. These receptors came from a human patient who received an intestinal transplant, so some T cells may come from the graft donor.

The rearrangement uses TRBV6-5 and TRBJ1-5; 8 nucleotides agree with TRBD1. From germline, CDR1 is MNHEY and CDR2 SVGAGI. V lost 6 bases, J lost 7 bases, and 11 bases stayed unmatched. The CDR3 covers 15 residues. CDR3 nucleotide sequence: TGTGCCAGCAGACCAGACAGGGGCGGTCGGCAGCCCCAGCATTTT. It codes for CASRPDRGGRQPQHF.

The CDR3 is CASGSAGGQGAGEQYF. CDR3 sequence (DNA): TGTGCTAGTGGCTCCGCCGGGGGGCAGGGGGCCGGCGAGCAGTACTTC. The gene calls are TRBV12-5 and TRBJ2-7, with D tentatively TRBD1 (8 bases). This CDR3 is 16 amino acids long. Trimming cost V 6 bases and J 6 bases, with 24 bases left between them. Per the germline V gene, CDR1 is LGHNT and CDR2 is FRNRAP.

The rearrangement links TRBV27 to TRBJ2-1; D call uncertain. The CDR3 is 12 residues long. Germline lookup yields CDR1 MNHEY and CDR2 SMNVEV (reference sequence). The ends were cut back, 6 bases at V and 9 bases at J, with 12 bases in the middle. The CDR3 here is CASSSDRVEQFF. In DNA, the CDR3 is TGTGCCAGCAGCTCCGATAGGGTTGAGCAGTTCTTC.

V and J are TRBV5-1 and TRBJ2-7; unclear D gene. CDR3 length: 12 residues. In germline, CDR1 is SGHRS, CDR2 YFSETQ. V gave up 1 base and J gave up 3 bases, with 5 bases separating them. The CDR3 protein is CASSLRDYEQYF. In DNA, the CDR3 is TGCGCCAGCAGCTTGAGGGACTACGAGCAGTACTTC.

The chain combines TRBV28 with TRBJ2-3, with D tentatively TRBD1 (6 bases). The CDR3 runs to 16 residues. Germline V lookup: CDR1 MDHEN, CDR2 SYDVKM. Trimming stripped 6 bases from V and 8 bases from J, with 24 bases between. The CDR3 sequence is CASSPSWGPRRGTQYF. DNA of the CDR3: TGTGCCAGCAGCCCTTCATGGGGGCCCAGACGGGGTACGCAGTATTTT. The full variable domain, rest sourced from reference TRBV28 and TRBJ2-3, is DVKVTQSSRYLVKRTGEKVFLECVQDMDHENMFWYRQDPGLGLRLIYFSYDVKMKEKGDIPEGYSVSREKKERFSLILESASTNQTSMYLCASSPSWGPRRGTQYFGPGTRLTVL.

J is TRBJ2-1 and V is TRBV7-3, with 10 positions matching TRBD2. Trimming removed 4 bases from V and 3 bases from J; junction bases left unmatched: 6. The CDR3 spans 16 residues. CDR1 SGHTA and CDR2 FQGTGA come from the germline V gene. The CDR3 DNA is TGTGCCAGCAGCTCCAGAGCGGGAGGGTACTACAATGAGCAGTTCTTC. Its protein is CASSSRAGGYYNEQFF.

The V call is TRBV5-4, the J call TRBJ2-1, with 10 bases identical to TRBD2. Germline V lookup: CDR1 SGHNT, CDR2 YYREEE (reference sequence). V was pared by 3 bases and J by 5 bases, with 8 bases of the junction left unmatched. The CDR3 has 16 amino acids. CDR3 protein: CASSWGGLAGDNEQFF. CDR3 DNA: TGTGCCAGCAGCTGGGGGGGGCTAGCGGGAGACAATGAGCAGTTCTTC.

The chain uses TRBV23-1 and TRBJ2-7; TRBD1 aligns across 10 bases. TRBV23-1 is assigned to the ORF class and has an uncertain function. V lost 3 bases, J lost 3 bases, and 8 bases stayed unmatched. This CDR3 is built from 16 residues. The DNA for the CDR3 is TGCGCCAGCAGTCAGCGCGGGACAGGGGAATTCTACGAGCAGTACTTC. Translating it yields CASSQRGTGEFYEQYF.

The genes are TRBV30 and TRBJ2-1; D is possibly TRBD2 (6 bases). Germline CDR1 is GTSNPN and CDR2 is SVGIG (reference sequence). CDR3 length: 13 residues. Trimming pared 4 bases from V and 0 bases from J, leaving 7 bases between. Here the CDR3 reads CAWNSGSYNEQFF. CDR3 nucleotides: TGTGCCTGGAATAGCGGCTCCTACAATGAGCAGTTCTTC. The whole variable domain, filled in from reference TRBV30 and TRBJ2-1, reads SQTIHQWPATLVQPVGSPLSLECTVEGTSNPNLYWYRQAAGRGLQLLFYSVGIGQISSEVPQNLSASRPQDRQFILSSKKLLLSDSGFYLCAWNSGSYNEQFFGPGTRLTVL.

This chain joins TRBV5-6 and TRBJ1-2; D remains ambiguous. Germline assignment: CDR1 SGHDT and CDR2 YYEEEE. This CDR3 has 13 residues. Trimming shortened V by 1 base and J by 3 bases, and 7 bases separated the two germline ends. CDR3 DNA sequence: TGTGCCAGCAGCTTGTGGAGAGACTATGGCTACACCTTC. Translated: CASSLWRDYGYTF.

V usage is TRBV10-2 and J usage is TRBJ1-1, with D maybe TRBD1 (5 bases). CDR1 is WSHSY, CDR2 SAAADI, per germline. V lost 2 bases to trimming and J lost 1 base, with 8 bases between them. The CDR3 runs 14 residues. The chain's CDR3 is CASSEGGENTEAFF. CDR3 DNA sequence: TGCGCCAGCAGTGAGGGGGGGGAGAACACTGAAGCTTTCTTT.

The chain couples TRBV27 to TRBJ1-4; D unresolved. CDR1 MNHEY and CDR2 SMNVEV come from the germline V gene (reference sequence). This CDR3 has 16 amino acids. V was cut by 1 base and J by 0 bases, with 9 bases left in between. CDR3 nucleotides: TGTGCCAGCAGTTTATTCGGGCTTGCAACTAATGAAAAACTGTTTTTT. Translation: CASSLFGLATNEKLFF.

The chain is built from TRBV6-5 and TRBJ2-1; TRBD1 might be the D (6 bases). The germline V gene encodes CDR1 MNHEY and CDR2 SVGAGI. Trimming left V 0 bases short and J 6 bases short, with 15 bases between. The CDR3 sequence is 16 residues long. CDR3 amino acids: CASSYSSGLGANEQFF. DNA for the CDR3: TGTGCCAGCAGTTACTCCAGCGGTCTGGGGGCCAATGAGCAGTTCTTC.

There are a few counts of this clone. The J gene is TRBJ2-7, the V gene TRBV7-9; TRBD1 is a possible D gene (5 bases). Trimming shortened V by 6 bases and J by 5 bases, and 8 bases separated the two germline ends. This CDR3 is built from 11 residues. The germline V gene has CDR1 SEHNR and CDR2 FQNEAQ (reference sequence). CDR3 sequence reads: CASSVQDEQYF. CDR3 sequence (DNA): TGTGCCAGCAGTGTACAGGACGAGCAGTACTTC.

The J gene is TRBJ2-7, the V gene TRBV14, with a possible D match to TRBD1 (6 bases). The CDR3 loop spans 16 amino acids. The germline gives CDR1 SGHDN, CDR2 FVKESK. V was shortened by 0 bases and J by 2 bases, with 14 bases between the two germline ends. CDR3: CASSQEAGDTAYEQYF. CDR3 in DNA: TGTGCCAGCAGCCAAGAAGCAGGGGACACCGCCTACGAGCAGTACTTC.

The chain joins TRBV11-3 to TRBJ2-1; 7 nucleotides align to TRBD2. Germline V lookup: CDR1 SGHNT, CDR2 YENEEA. Germline trimming cut 6 bases from V and 5 bases from J; bases unmatched to any gene: 7. The CDR3 loop spans 14 amino acids. CDR3 region: CASSSGGADNEQFF. The DNA for the CDR3 is TGTGCCAGCAGTTCGGGAGGAGCGGACAATGAGCAGTTCTTC.

This chain joins TRBV30 and TRBJ2-3; D might be TRBD1 (5 bases). The CDR3 sequence is 12 residues long. Germline V gives CDR1 GTSNPN, CDR2 SVGIG (reference sequence). V was cut by 5 bases and J by 4 bases, with 10 bases left in between. CDR3: CAWDSFPDTQYF. The CDR3 coding sequence is TGTGCCTGGGACAGCTTCCCAGATACGCAGTATTTT.

The V gene is TRBV27, the J gene TRBJ2-4; D possibly corresponds to TRBD2 (6 bases). V was pared by 9 bases and J by 9 bases, with 12 bases between. Germline values: CDR1 MNHEY, CDR2 SMNVEV (reference sequence). This CDR3 region has 11 residues. In DNA, the CDR3 is TGTGCCAGTCAATCCGGGAGCATTCAGTACTTC. It codes for CASQSGSIQYF.

The chain is built from TRBV28 and TRBJ2-7, with 8 bases that match TRBD1. The CDR3 is 14 residues long. The ends lost 5 bases at V and 1 base at J; junction bases unmatched: 4. CDR1 and CDR2 from the germline V gene are MDHEN and SYDVKM. This CDR3 reads CASSAGTGSYEQYF. CDR3 DNA sequence: TGTGCCAGCAGTGCCGGGACAGGATCCTACGAGCAGTACTTC.

This clone was observed once. The chain employs TRBV27 and TRBJ2-5, with D unclear. Germline values: CDR1 MNHEY, CDR2 SMNVEV (reference sequence). The V end was cut by 5 bases, the J end by 2 bases, with 30 bases between. The CDR3 covers 20 residues. The CDR3 protein is CASSTLYPEKPAVGQETQYF. DNA of the CDR3: TGTGCCAGCAGTACACTCTACCCCGAAAAACCGGCAGTAGGACAAGAGACCCAGTACTTC.

The genes are TRBV30 and TRBJ2-1; weak D call: TRBD1 (5 bases). There are 12 residues in the CDR3. Germline CDR1 GTSNPN, CDR2 SVGIG (reference sequence). V was cut by 3 bases and J by 8 bases, with 11 bases left in between. The CDR3 nucleotides read TGTGCCTGGAGGATCAGGGCCCATGAGCAGTTCTTC. Translated, it gives CAWRIRAHEQFF.

This clone appeared once. The chain employs TRBV6-1 and TRBJ2-6; D is ambiguous. Germline assignment: CDR1 MNHNS and CDR2 SASEGT. This CDR3 has 15 residues. With 7 bases removed from V and 0 bases from J, the gap between germline ends came to 10 bases. CDR3 loop: CASTLMPSGANVLTF. The CDR3 bases are TGTGCCAGCACCCTCATGCCCTCTGGGGCCAACGTCCTGACTTTC.

The CDR3 loop reads CASSLSIQGAEAFF. The CDR3 DNA sequence: TGTGCCAGCAGTTTATCGATTCAGGGGGCGGAAGCTTTCTTT. The chain recombines TRBV27 with TRBJ1-1; the match to TRBD1 covers 8 bases. This CDR3 comprises 14 residues. Germline V CDR1 and CDR2: MNHEY, SMNVEV (reference sequence). V lost 0 bases, J lost 8 bases, and 5 bases stayed unmatched.

This chain links TRBV19 with TRBJ2-3; 12 bases fit TRBD2. CDR1 and CDR2 from the germline V gene are LNHDA and SQIVND (reference sequence). Unmatched junction bases numbered 4, after V lost 5 bases and J lost 4 bases. This CDR3 is 15 amino acids long. The CDR3 nucleotides read TGTGCCAGTAGTGGACTAGCGGGAACGTCAGATACGCAGTATTTT. Its translation: CASSGLAGTSDTQYF.

The genes are TRBV6-5 and TRBJ1-4; the D is unclear. Trimming cost V 6 bases and J 5 bases, with 13 bases left between them. Germline CDR1 is MNHEY and CDR2 is SVGAGI. The CDR3 loop spans 14 amino acids. The DNA of the CDR3 is TGTGCCAGCAGACGGATTCTGGGGAATGAAAAACTGTTTTTT. The encoded protein is CASRRILGNEKLFF.

This sequence joins TRBV10-1 and TRBJ2-1; D may be TRBD2 (6 bases). Trimming left V 3 bases short and J 1 base short, with 10 bases between. The CDR3 runs to 15 residues. Germline-derived CDR1 and CDR2 are WNHNN and SYGVQD (reference sequence). CDR3 residues: CASSDREESYNEQFF. The CDR3 DNA follows: TGCGCCAGCAGTGACAGGGAGGAATCCTACAATGAGCAGTTCTTC.

This clone has a single count. The J gene is TRBJ1-1, the V gene TRBV6-6; possible D gene TRBD1, 5 bases. The CDR3 runs 15 residues. Trimming removed 0 bases at V and 2 bases at J, with 10 bases between. Germline loops: CDR1 MNHNY, CDR2 SVGAGI (reference sequence). The CDR3 loop reads CASSYSAGFNTEAFF. CDR3 bases: TGTGCCAGCAGTTACTCAGCAGGGTTTAACACTGAAGCTTTCTTT.

V and J are TRBV27 and TRBJ2-7; D may correspond to TRBD1 or TRBD2 (5 bases each). This CDR3 comprises 12 residues. CDR1 and CDR2 (germline): MNHEY, SMNVEV (reference sequence). The ends were cut back, 8 bases at V and 3 bases at J, with 11 bases in the middle. In DNA form, the CDR3 reads TGTGCCAGCGGCCCGGGGCACTACGAGCAGTACTTC. This encodes CASGPGHYEQYF.